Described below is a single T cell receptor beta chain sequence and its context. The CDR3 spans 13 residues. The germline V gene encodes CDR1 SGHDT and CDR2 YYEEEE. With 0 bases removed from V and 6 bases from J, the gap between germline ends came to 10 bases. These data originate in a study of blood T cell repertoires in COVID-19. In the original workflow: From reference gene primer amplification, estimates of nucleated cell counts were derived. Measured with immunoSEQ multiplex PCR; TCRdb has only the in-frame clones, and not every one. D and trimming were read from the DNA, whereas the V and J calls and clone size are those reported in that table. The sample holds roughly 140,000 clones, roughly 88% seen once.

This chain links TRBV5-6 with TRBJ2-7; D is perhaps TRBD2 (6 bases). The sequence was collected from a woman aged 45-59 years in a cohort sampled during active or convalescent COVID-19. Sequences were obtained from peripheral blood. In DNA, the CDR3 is TGTGCCAGCAGCTTGGTAGGAGGGGCCGAGCAGTACTTC. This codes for CASSLVGGAEQYF.